This TCR beta chain was profiled in a study of T cell responses to AZD1222 COVID-19 vaccine. Generated by immunoSEQ multiplex PCR, the TCRdb table keeps only in-frame clones and is missing some. The data contain about 96,000 clones, 88% of them seen just once; the ten biggest clones take up less than 3%. Trimming stripped 2 bases from V and 2 bases from J, with 10 bases between. The CDR3 totals 15 residues. Germline CDR1 is LGHNA and CDR2 is YSLEER. The rearrangement links TRBV4-3 to TRBJ1-3, with a tentative D call TRBD1 (5 bases). The TCR originated in an adult in good health. Sequencing was performed on peripheral blood, taken on day 0 of AZD1222 vaccination. CDR3 nucleotides: TGCGCCAGCAGCCAATCCAGGGTTCCTGGAAACACCATATATTTT. Translated: CASSQSRVPGNTIYF.